These 16 T cell receptor beta chains originate from one sample sequenced in a study of tumor-infiltrating lymphocytes in primary liver carcinoma. Co-extracting RNA and DNA was done with roughly 17-31 mg of unsorted bulk tissue as input. A primer matching the constant region was used to make TCR beta cDNA from 500 to 650 ng of total RNA. Construction of TCR beta libraries relied on three successive nested multiplex PCR rounds employing slightly modified ARM-PCR. Two initial PCR rounds of around 9 cycles each paired TRBV1-TRBV30 forward primers with a C-beta reverse primer. Each CDR3 protein is one row after TCRdb ran MiXCR on the multiplex PCR reads. The table shows more than 55,000 distinct CDR3 sequences, with roughly 70% occurring only once. The specimen sequenced was liver tumor tissue from sampling region 2. Stated subset: tumor region T2, inferior pole. The receptors derive from a man aged 40-49 years with primary liver carcinoma and hepatitis B virus infection.

Worth noting for this clonotype: A much larger clone is a single base away; this may be a read error. The rearrangement links TRBV7-9 to TRBJ2-1; TRBD2 matches 7 bases. The V segment lost 10 bases and the J segment 14 bases; nucleotides outside the gene matches: 23. Germline lookup yields CDR1 SEHNR and CDR2 FQNEAQ (reference sequence). The CDR3 is 15 residues long. Here the CDR3 reads CANILGGGDYGSEFF. The CDR3 DNA sequence: TGTGCCAACATTCTTGGAGGCGGGGACTACGGGTCGGAGTTCTTC.

Note on this clonotype: Its ends do not fully match the called genes, so a read error is possible. The chain couples TRBV6-5 to TRBJ2-7; 10 positions match TRBD2. CDR1 is MNHEY, CDR2 SVGAGI, per germline. The CDR3 runs to 15 residues. CDR3: CAGSYWTSGTYEQYF. The CDR3 DNA reads as TGTGCCGGCAGTTATTGGACTAGCGGAACCTACGAGCAGTACTTC.

The chain links TRBV6-2 or TRBV6-3 to TRBJ2-7; no firm D call. Germline values: CDR1 MNHEY, CDR2 SVGEGT. V lost 2 bases, J lost 13 bases, and 15 bases lay in between. This CDR3 has 12 residues. CDR3 sequence reads: CASSYSMREYYF. The CDR3 DNA follows: TGTGCCAGCAGTTACAGTATGAGAGAGTATTACTTC.

As regards this clonotype: Its ends do not fully match the called genes, so a read error is possible. The chain joins TRBV5-1 to TRBJ1-1; TRBD1 agrees at 8 bases. Germline loops: CDR1 SGHRS, CDR2 YFSETQ. This CDR3 comprises 14 residues. CDR3 region: CVSSAAGGYTEAFF. CDR3 sequence (DNA): TGCGTCAGCAGCGCCGCAGGGGGCTATACTGAAGCTTTCTTT.

Comments on this clonotype: Sequence at one end of the junction differs from germline and may be a read error. This chain connects TRBV11-2 to TRBJ2-2, with D possibly being TRBD2 (5 bases). This CDR3 has 15 residues. Germline loops: CDR1 SGHAT, CDR2 FQNNGV. The CDR3 nucleotides are TGTGCCAGCAGCCTTGTGGGATCGAACACCGGGGAGCTCTTTTTT. Amino acid sequence: CASSLVGSNTGELFF.

Comments on this clonotype: The junction differs from germline at one of its ends, possibly a read error. V and J are TRBV11-3 and TRBJ1-5; weak D call: TRBD1 (5 bases). Germline V gives CDR1 SGHNT, CDR2 YENEEA. This CDR3 is 15 amino acids long. CDR3 sequence: CVSGLDLGVAQPQHF. CDR3 sequence (DNA): TGTGTCAGCGGCTTAGATCTGGGGGTGGCTCAGCCCCAGCATTTT.

The chain uses TRBV11-2 and TRBJ2-4; no clear D. The CDR3 contains 14 residues. Germline CDR1 and CDR2: SGHAT and FQNNGV. V lost 6 bases and J lost 0, with 9 bases in between. CDR3 loop: CASSPNRAKNIQYF. DNA of the CDR3: TGTGCCAGCAGTCCCAACAGAGCCAAAAACATTCAGTACTTC. Supplemented by reference TRBV11-2 and TRBJ2-4, the full variable domain reads EAGVAQSPRYKIIEKRQSVAFWCNPISGHATLYWYQQILGQGPKLLIQFQNNGVVDDSQLPKDRFSAERLKGVDSTLKIQPAKLEDSAVYLCASSPNRAKNIQYFGAGTRLSVL.

Regarding this clonotype: The junction does not match germline at one end; this may be a read error. The CDR3 coding sequence is TGTGCCGGCTCCCACTCCCACGAGCAGTACTTC. Its protein is CAGSHSHEQYF. The genes are TRBV18 and TRBJ2-7; no firm D call. The CDR3 runs to 11 residues. Germline CDR1 and CDR2: KGHSH and LQKENI.

A word on this clonotype: Compared with germline, one end of the junction differs, possibly owing to a read error. The chain combines TRBV11-2 with TRBJ2-5; either TRBD1 or TRBD2 may fit D (5 bases each). The CDR3 length is 16 residues. CDR1 is SGHAT, CDR2 FQNNGV, per germline. CDR3 DNA: TGTGCCAACAGCTTAACAACAGGTGGCTCGGGGGAGACCCAGTACTTC. Its protein product is CANSLTTGGSGETQYF.

Worth noting for this clonotype: At one end, the junction sequence differs from germline, possibly due to a read error. The rearrangement joins TRBV4-1 to TRBJ2-6; D tentatively fits TRBD1 or TRBD2 (5 bases each). Looked up from germline, CDR1 is MGHRA and CDR2 is YSYEKL. The CDR3 sequence is 18 residues long. The CDR3 is CASFRGILELSGANALTF. CDR3 DNA sequence: TGCGCCAGCTTTCGAGGGATCCTCGAACTGTCTGGGGCCAACGCCCTGACTTTC.

About this clonotype itself: A much bigger clone sits one base away, suggesting this may be a read error. The final CDR3 position lacks the conserved phenylalanine or tryptophan, pointing to a likely read error. The V gene is TRBV7-3, the J gene TRBJ2-1; D gene unclear. Germline CDR1 and CDR2: SGHTA and FQGTGA. This CDR3 region has 14 residues. Trimming left V 1 base short and J 5 bases short, with 9 bases between. For the CDR3, the DNA is TGTGCCAGCAGCTTAAGTTTGGCACACAATGAGCAGTTCTTA. The encoded protein is CASSLSLAHNEQFL.

For this clonotype: One end of the junction is discordant with germline, which a read error may explain. V and J are TRBV4-2 and TRBJ2-1, with D perhaps TRBD1 or TRBD2 (5 bases each). The germline CDR1 and CDR2 sequences are LGHNA and YNFKEQ. This CDR3 comprises 14 residues. The CDR3 DNA is TGTGCCAGTAGCCAAGGGGACGGGGTTAATGAGCGGTTCTTC. Protein product: CASSQGDGVNERFF.

The CDR3 loop reads CASKQTIVLAGVTDTQYF. CDR3 DNA: TGCGCCAGCAAGCAGACCATTGTCCTAGCGGGAGTCACCGATACGCAGTATTTT. The rearrangement joins TRBV4-1 to TRBJ2-3, with 10 nucleotides matching TRBD2. The CDR3 covers 18 residues. With 7 bases clipped from V and 6 bases from J, the junction kept 19 bases outside the gene matches. The V gene's germline CDR1 is MGHRA and CDR2 YSYEKL.

Details on this clonotype: Relative to the germline gene, one junction end is altered; a read error may explain this. This chain connects TRBV10-2 to TRBJ2-4, with D hard to call. CDR3 length: 17 residues. Germline loops: CDR1 WSHSY, CDR2 SAAADI. CDR3 coding DNA: TGTGCCAGCAGTGAGTCGTCTGGGTTTGTTGGCAAAAACATTCAGTACTTC. Translating gives CASSESSGFVGKNIQYF.

For this clonotype: A much bigger clone sits one base away, suggesting this may be a read error. V usage is TRBV28 and J usage is TRBJ1-2; 7 bases line up with TRBD1. Looked up from germline, CDR1 is MDHEN and CDR2 is SYDVKM. The CDR3 sequence is 13 residues long. The CDR3 nucleotides read TGTGCCAGCAGTTTAAACAGGGGTTCTGGCTGCACCTTC. Its protein is CASSLNRGSGCTF.

In the case of this clonotype: At one boundary the junction diverges from the germline segment, which might be a read error. The chain joins TRBV4-3 to TRBJ1-2; 7 bases fit TRBD1. The CDR3 sequence is 15 residues long. CDR1 and CDR2 (germline): LGHNA, YSLEER. The CDR3 loop is CASSQVAGTANGCTF. The CDR3 DNA reads as TGCGCCAGCAGCCAAGTAGCCGGGACAGCCAATGGCTGCACCTTC.